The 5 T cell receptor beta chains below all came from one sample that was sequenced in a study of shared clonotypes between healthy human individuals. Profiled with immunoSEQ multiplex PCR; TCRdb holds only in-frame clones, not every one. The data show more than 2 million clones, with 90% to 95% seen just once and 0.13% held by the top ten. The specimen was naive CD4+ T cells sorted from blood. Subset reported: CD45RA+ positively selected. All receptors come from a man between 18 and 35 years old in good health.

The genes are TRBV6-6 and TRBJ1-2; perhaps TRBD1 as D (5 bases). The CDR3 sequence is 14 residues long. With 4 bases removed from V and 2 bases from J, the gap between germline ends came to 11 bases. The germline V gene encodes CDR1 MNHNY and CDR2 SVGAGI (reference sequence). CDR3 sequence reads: CASSSRDGNYGYTF. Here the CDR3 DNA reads TGTGCCAGCAGTTCCCGGGACGGAAACTATGGCTACACCTTC.

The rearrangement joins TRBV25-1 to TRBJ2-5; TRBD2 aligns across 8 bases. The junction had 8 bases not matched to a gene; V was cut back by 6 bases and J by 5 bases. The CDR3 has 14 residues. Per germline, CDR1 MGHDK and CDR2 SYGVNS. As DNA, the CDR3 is TGTGCCAGCAGAATCGGGGGGGCGAAGGAGACCCAGTACTTC. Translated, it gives CASRIGGAKETQYF.

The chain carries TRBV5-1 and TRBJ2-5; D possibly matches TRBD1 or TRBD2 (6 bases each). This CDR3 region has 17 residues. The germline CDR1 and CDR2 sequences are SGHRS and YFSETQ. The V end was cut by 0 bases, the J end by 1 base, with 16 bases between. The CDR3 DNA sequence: TGCGCCAGCAGCTTGGCTCGGGGGCTAGCCGGCCAAGAGACCCAGTACTTC. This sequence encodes CASSLARGLAGQETQYF.

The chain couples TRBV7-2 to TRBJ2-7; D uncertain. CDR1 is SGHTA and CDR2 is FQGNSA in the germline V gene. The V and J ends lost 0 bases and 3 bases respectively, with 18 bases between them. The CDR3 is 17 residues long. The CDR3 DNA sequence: TGTGCCAGCAGCTTAGCGATTCCCTCCGAATACAGCTACGAGCAGTACTTC. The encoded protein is CASSLAIPSEYSYEQYF.

In nucleotides, the CDR3 is TGTGCCACCCGCCAAACAGGGGGCACCGGGGAGCTGTTTTTT. It specifies CATRQTGGTGELFF. V gene TRBV7-3 combines with J gene TRBJ2-2, with 8 bases that match TRBD1. Losses at the gene ends were 10 bases for V and 4 bases for J; bases not matched to a gene: 8. The CDR3 length is 14 residues. In germline, CDR1 is SGHTA, CDR2 FQGTGA.